This TCR beta chain appears in the sequencing data of a study of glioma-infiltrating T cells after dendritic cell vaccination. Looked up from germline, CDR1 is SGHVS and CDR2 is FQNEAQ. The CDR3 sequence is 19 residues long. J was trimmed by 0 bases and V by 5 bases; bases with no gene match: 14. Input was around 1.9 ug genomic DNA, or all available if less. Using immunoSEQ multiplex PCR, the repertoire was profiled, and TCRdb retains in-frame clones only, with some absent. Among about 32,000 clones listed, roughly 90% were seen once. This clonotype was sampled from a human donor with glioblastoma. The sample here was blood, taken before dendritic cell vaccination. The rearrangement joins TRBV7-8 to TRBJ1-3; 9 nucleotides match TRBD1. The CDR3 DNA reads TGTGCCAGCAGCCTGATGCTAAGGGGGACAGGGAGCTCTGGAAACACCATATATTTT. Its protein is CASSLMLRGTGSSGNTIYF.